This T cell receptor beta chain was profiled in a study of T cells after yellow fever vaccination. Findings and caveats of the study: Most primary-vaccination clones recurred post-booster (under 98% CD4, 85% to 90% CD8). Overall, a small share of clonotypes was seen in both CD4 and CD8 compartments.

5'RACE template switching produced TCR cDNA carrying a universal primer site and UMIs. TCRdb used MiXCR to reprocess the 5' RACE reads, holding one entry per CDR3 protein. The table has more than 350,000 distinct CDR3 sequences, about 9.9% seen once. Trimming took 4 bases from V and 7 from J; bases not matched to a gene: 11. Germline values: CDR1 KGHDR, CDR2 SFDVKD. The CDR3 extends over 16 amino acids. The table lists this clonotype with a few counts. Its antigen is still unknown. The receptor was derived from a man between 18 and 35 years old who received the YFV17D yellow fever vaccine. The rearrangement joins TRBV24-1 to TRBJ1-5; 8 positions agree with TRBD1. Sequenced material: PBMCs, taken on the day of the first yellow fever vaccination. The CDR3 protein is CATSDGRTGLLQPQHF. The CDR3 nucleotides read TGTGCCACCAGTGACGGTAGGACAGGGCTTTTACAGCCCCAGCATTTT.